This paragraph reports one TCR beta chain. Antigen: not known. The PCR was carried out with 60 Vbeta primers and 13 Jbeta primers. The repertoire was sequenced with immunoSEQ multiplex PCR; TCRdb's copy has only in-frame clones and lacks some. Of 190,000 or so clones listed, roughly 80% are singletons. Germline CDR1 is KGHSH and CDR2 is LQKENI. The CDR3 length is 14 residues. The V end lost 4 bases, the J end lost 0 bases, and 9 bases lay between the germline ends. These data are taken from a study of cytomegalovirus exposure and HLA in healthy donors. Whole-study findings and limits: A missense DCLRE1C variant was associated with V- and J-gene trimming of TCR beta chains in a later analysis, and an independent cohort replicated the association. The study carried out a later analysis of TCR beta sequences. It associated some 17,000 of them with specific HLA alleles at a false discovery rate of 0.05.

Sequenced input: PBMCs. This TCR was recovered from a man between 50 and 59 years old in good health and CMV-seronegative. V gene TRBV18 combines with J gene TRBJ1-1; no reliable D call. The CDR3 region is CASSQQTLNTEAFF. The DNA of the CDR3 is TGTGCCAGCTCACAACAGACCTTGAACACTGAAGCTTTCTTT.